Below are 3 T cell receptor beta chains sequenced from a single sample in a study of STAT3 mutations in large granular lymphocyte leukemia. Their antigens remain unidentified. Profiling relied on immunoSEQ multiplex PCR, and the TCRdb table lists in-frame clones only, not all of them. The sample consists of about 20,000 clones, around 92% of them appearing once. Whole-study findings and limits: In T-cell large granular lymphocyte leukemia, about half of patients showed multiple immunodominant subclonotypes.

Input material: peripheral blood mononuclear cells. These receptors came from a man in his 60s with T-cell large granular lymphocyte leukemia. Some clones in this sample may be carry-over from other donors' samples.

V and J are TRBV28 and TRBJ1-4, with unresolved D. Trimming cost V 4 bases and J 8 bases, with 11 bases left between them. The CDR3 is made up of 13 amino acids. Per germline, CDR1 MDHEN and CDR2 SYDVKM. The CDR3 region is CASSSFVREKLFF. The CDR3 coding sequence is TGTGCCAGCAGTTCTTTTGTACGGGAAAAACTGTTTTTT.

The gene calls are TRBV5-6 and TRBJ2-7; 8 nucleotides line up with TRBD2. The CDR3 is 14 residues long. Germline CDR1 is SGHDT and CDR2 is YYEEEE. Trimming took 4 bases from V and 5 from J; bases not matched to a gene: 8. CDR3 in amino acids: CASSPAGGHDEQYF. CDR3 sequence (DNA): TGTGCCAGCAGCCCGGCGGGGGGCCACGACGAGCAGTACTTC.

The V and J genes are TRBV7-9 and TRBJ2-1; 10 nucleotides match TRBD2. V shed 5 bases and J 0 bases; nucleotides not matched to a gene: 4. The CDR3 loop spans 16 amino acids. Germline lookup yields CDR1 SEHNR and CDR2 FQNEAQ (reference sequence). Here the CDR3 DNA reads TGTGCCAGCAGCGGCCCTAGCGGGAGCTCCTACAATGAGCAGTTCTTC. As protein: CASSGPSGSSYNEQFF.